These 13 T cell receptor beta chains originate from one sample sequenced in a study of a mutant IDH1 vaccine in newly diagnosed glioma. Documented time point: week 47, end of study. Every vaccine dose comprised 300 ug of mutant IDH1 20-mer peptide plus topical imiquimod. No antigen is known for these receptors. Sequenced by immunoSEQ multiplex PCR; TCRdb stores in-frame clones only, minus some. The sample records around 30,000 clones, approximately 90% being singletons. Sample: PBMCs, taken from a glioma patient whose treatment included an IDH1 peptide vaccine. The receptors shown here come from a woman in her thirties with glioma.

The J gene is TRBJ2-5, the V gene TRBV4-1; D remains ambiguous. V shed 0 bases and J shed 4 bases, with 12 bases lying between them. Germline values: CDR1 MGHRA, CDR2 YSYEKL. This CDR3 is built from 15 residues. CDR3 DNA sequence: TGCGCCAGCAGCCAAGATGGCTCCGGCCCAGAGACCCAGTACTTC. Amino acids: CASSQDGSGPETQYF.

This clone was recorded only once. This chain links TRBV15 with TRBJ1-2, with unresolved D. The V end lost 6 bases, the J end lost 6 bases, and 14 bases lay between the germline ends. The V gene's germline CDR1 is LNHNV and CDR2 YYDKDF (reference sequence). The CDR3 extends over 13 amino acids. The CDR3 region has the DNA TGTGCCACCAGGGCCCTTTCAAGGGATGGCTACACCTTC. It is translated as CATRALSRDGYTF.

The rearrangement uses TRBV7-2 and TRBJ2-2, with TRBD2 matching over 8 bases. Germline CDR1 is SGHTA and CDR2 is FQGNSA. With 2 bases clipped from V and 5 bases from J, the junction kept 10 bases outside the gene matches. CDR3 length: 17 residues. The CDR3 coding sequence is TGTGCCAGCAGCTTAAATAGCGGGGCCGGGGTGACCGGGGAGCTGTTTTTT. As protein: CASSLNSGAGVTGELFF. Together with reference TRBV7-2 and TRBJ2-2, the CDR3 gives the full variable domain: GAGVSQSPSNKVTEKGKDVELRCDPISGHTALYWYRQSLGQGLEFLIYFQGNSAPDKSGLPSDRFSAERTGGSVSTLTIQRTQQEDSAVYLCASSLNSGAGVTGELFFGEGSRLTVL.

The rearrangement joins TRBV10-3 to TRBJ2-5; 8 nucleotides align to TRBD2. The CDR3 extends over 16 amino acids. CDR1 is ENHRY and CDR2 is SYGVKD in the germline V gene. J was trimmed by 1 base and V by 3 bases; bases with no gene match: 7. CDR3 protein: CAISESSGRTQETQYF. As DNA, the CDR3 is TGTGCCATCAGTGAATCTAGCGGGCGAACCCAAGAGACCCAGTACTTC.

J is TRBJ2-2 and V is TRBV27; the match to TRBD1 covers 7 bases. Germline values: CDR1 MNHEY, CDR2 SMNVEV (reference sequence). The CDR3 is 13 amino acids. Trimming cost V 7 bases and J 7 bases; bases outside gene matches: 6. CDR3 DNA: TGTGCCAGCAAGACGACAGGGAACGGGGAGCTGTTTTTT. Protein: CASKTTGNGELFF.

There are a few counts of this clone. The gene calls are TRBV29-1 and TRBJ1-5, with D perhaps TRBD1 (5 bases). The length of the CDR3 is 13 residues. Germline V gene sequence: CDR1 SQVTM, CDR2 ANQGSEA. V was cut by 6 bases and J by 3 bases, with 12 bases left in between. CDR3: CSVAQGFNQPQHF. The CDR3 DNA reads TGCAGCGTCGCTCAGGGATTCAATCAGCCCCAGCATTTT.

The chain uses TRBV5-6 and TRBJ2-6; the D is unclear. Germline V gene lookup returns CDR1 SGHDT and CDR2 YYEEEE. The germline V and J ends were trimmed by 0 bases and 4 bases, with 11 bases remaining between them. This CDR3 contains 16 residues. This CDR3 is CASSLDGRAGANVLTF. The CDR3 DNA reads as TGTGCCAGCAGCTTGGATGGGCGAGCCGGGGCCAACGTCCTGACTTTC.

The chain recombines TRBV5-1 with TRBJ2-1; D is undetermined. The germline V gene has CDR1 SGHRS and CDR2 YFSETQ. V lost 1 base and J 0 bases, leaving 8 bases between the germline ends. The CDR3 covers 15 residues. This chain's CDR3 is CASSLPYSSYNEQFF. The CDR3 coding sequence is TGCGCCAGCAGCTTGCCATATAGCTCCTACAATGAGCAGTTCTTC.

The chain has TRBV5-3 and TRBJ1-3; 7 bases fit TRBD1. TRBV5-3 is an open reading frame, and its role is uncertain. This CDR3 contains 15 residues. The V and J ends lost 4 bases and 0 bases, in that order; junction bases with no gene match: 4. Here the CDR3 reads CARSPGQPSGNTIYF. CDR3 bases: TGTGCCAGAAGCCCGGGACAGCCCTCTGGAAACACCATATATTTT.

This rearrangement joins TRBV27 to TRBJ1-2; weak D call: TRBD1 (6 bases). Trimming removed 6 bases from V and 2 bases from J, with 13 bases in between. Germline values: CDR1 MNHEY, CDR2 SMNVEV (reference sequence). This CDR3 is built from 14 residues. CDR3 loop: CASSRPGTNYGYTF. For the CDR3, the DNA is TGTGCCAGCAGCCGCCCCGGGACAAACTATGGCTACACCTTC.

This sequence joins TRBV10-3 and TRBJ2-2, with unresolved D. This CDR3 spans 16 amino acids. Trimming removed 6 bases at V and 1 base at J, with 15 bases between. Germline CDR1 ENHRY, CDR2 SYGVKD. CDR3 sequence reads: CAIRETVRRNTGELFF. For the CDR3, the DNA is TGTGCCATCAGAGAAACTGTCAGGAGGAACACCGGGGAGCTGTTTTTT.

This chain joins TRBV7-3 and TRBJ2-5; D is unclear. The CDR3 sequence is 13 residues long. CDR1 and CDR2 from the germline V gene are SGHTA and FQGTGA. With 5 bases removed from V and 4 bases from J, the gap between germline ends came to 11 bases. The CDR3 sequence: CASSPMGPETQYF. DNA of the CDR3: TGTGCCAGCAGCCCTATGGGCCCAGAGACCCAGTACTTC.

The chain couples TRBV4-1 to TRBJ2-2; D perhaps matches TRBD2 (5 bases). The CDR3 totals 13 residues. Germline V lookup: CDR1 MGHRA, CDR2 YSYEKL. V dropped 1 base and J dropped 6 bases, with 6 bases sitting between them. The CDR3 sequence: CASSQGGPGELFF. Written as DNA, the CDR3 is TGCGCCAGCAGCCAAGGCGGGCCCGGGGAGCTGTTTTTT.